The 25 T cell receptor beta chains below were found in one sample sequenced in a study of T cell changes during pregnancy in multiple sclerosis. Profiled with immunoSEQ multiplex PCR; TCRdb holds only in-frame clones, not every one. The sample yields around 80,000 clones, roughly 94% seen once. This specimen was peripheral blood, taken before pregnancy. Source of these receptors: a female donor with multiple sclerosis, enrolled in a pregnancy study.

The J gene is TRBJ1-6, the V gene TRBV27; D is uncertain. V lost 7 bases and J 6 bases, leaving 16 bases between the germline ends. This CDR3 is 15 amino acids long. Germline CDR1 MNHEY, CDR2 SMNVEV (reference sequence). The CDR3 sequence is CASNKNAIRNSPLHF. CDR3 DNA sequence: TGTGCCAGCAACAAGAACGCCATTCGTAATTCACCCCTCCACTTT.

The chain uses TRBV7-3 and TRBJ2-5, with 8 bases fitting TRBD2. This CDR3 has 15 amino acids. Germline V CDR1 and CDR2: SGHTA, FQGTGA. The V gene end was trimmed by 5 bases and the J gene end by 5 bases; junction bases not matched to a gene: 10. CDR3 residues: CASSPMPGGKETQYF. DNA of the CDR3: TGTGCCAGCAGCCCAATGCCGGGGGGGAAGGAGACCCAGTACTTC. The entire variable domain, with the rest obtained from reference TRBV7-3 and TRBJ2-5, is as follows: GAGVSQTPSNKVTEKGKYVELRCDPISGHTALYWYRQSLGQGPEFLIYFQGTGAADDSGLPNDRFFAVRPEGSVSTLKIQRTERGDSAVYLCASSPMPGGKETQYFGPGTRLLVL.

The CDR3 region is CATQRGADTDTQYF. The CDR3 DNA reads TGTGCCACCCAGCGGGGGGCCGACACAGATACGCAGTATTTT. This sequence joins TRBV10-3 and TRBJ2-3; 9 bases line up with TRBD2. The CDR3 totals 14 residues. V trimming: 10 bases; J trimming: 2 bases; junction bases outside the gene matches: 7. Germline CDR1 ENHRY, CDR2 SYGVKD.

This chain links TRBV13 with TRBJ2-7; perhaps TRBD1 as D (8 bases). The CDR3 is 16 amino acids. With 5 bases removed from V and 5 bases from J, the gap between germline ends came to 22 bases. Germline V gene data show CDR1 as PRHDT and CDR2 as FYEKMQ (reference sequence). CDR3 amino acids: CASSPGGGGDPHEQYF. CDR3 sequence (DNA): TGTGCCAGCAGCCCAGGGGGCGGGGGAGACCCTCACGAGCAGTACTTC.

The chain couples TRBV23-1 to TRBJ2-7; 11 bases are a match to TRBD2. TRBV23-1 is placed among ORFs of uncertain function. The CDR3 consists of 17 residues. Trimming removed 2 bases from V and 2 bases from J; junction bases left unmatched: 8. The CDR3 bases are TGCGCCAGCAGTCAAGGAACTAGCGGGGGCTTCACCTACGAGCAGTACTTC. Residues: CASSQGTSGGFTYEQYF.

The table lists this clone with a few counts. Other DNA sequences within the sample encode an identical CDR3. The chain is built from TRBV5-1 and TRBJ1-1; D gene unclear. From germline, CDR1 is SGHRS and CDR2 YFSETQ. The germline V and J ends were trimmed by 0 bases and 1 base, with 7 bases remaining between them. This CDR3 contains 14 residues. The CDR3 DNA sequence: TGCGCCAGCAGCTTGGTTCGGGGGAACACTGAAGCTTTCTTT. Translated, it gives CASSLVRGNTEAFF.

In regard to this clone: The junction shows a germline mismatch at one end, possibly a read error. The gene calls are TRBV5-1 and TRBJ2-2; 7 positions agree with TRBD2. The CDR3 length is 15 residues. Germline CDR1 reads SGHRS; CDR2 reads YFSETQ. This chain's CDR3 is CASSLEGLGTWELFF. CDR3 nucleotide sequence: TGCGCCAGCAGCTTGGAAGGACTAGGCACCTGGGAGCTGTTTTTT.

The rearrangement links TRBV5-6 to TRBJ2-2; no firm D call. Between the trimmed V and J ends, which lost 0 bases and 1 base, there was a span of 4 bases. The CDR3 is made up of 14 amino acids. Germline assignment: CDR1 SGHDT and CDR2 YYEEEE. The DNA of the CDR3 is TGTGCCAGCAGCTTGGCTTTGAACACCGGGGAGCTGTTTTTT. This gives the protein CASSLALNTGELFF.

Regarding this clone: At one end the junction does not follow the germline gene, possibly because of a read error. The chain has TRBV5-1 and TRBJ1-2; no firm D call. CDR1 SGHRS and CDR2 YFSETQ come from the germline V gene. This CDR3 is built from 17 residues. For the CDR3, the DNA is TGCGTCAGCATGGAGGTCGGCTCTCCCTTCCAAAACTATGGCTACACCTTC. Translation: CVSMEVGSPFQNYGYTF.

V gene TRBV9 combines with J gene TRBJ2-2, with no clear D. Germline V lookup: CDR1 SGDLS, CDR2 YYNGEE. There are 15 residues in the CDR3. The V gene lost 0 bases and the J gene lost 3 bases, with 9 bases spanning the gap. The CDR3 nucleotides are TGTGCCAGCAGCGTAGGGGCAACCTACACCGGGGAGCTGTTTTTT. Translation gives CASSVGATYTGELFF.

V and J are TRBV27 and TRBJ2-1; 7 nucleotides agree with TRBD1. This CDR3 spans 13 amino acids. The V and J ends lost 5 bases and 15 bases, in that order; junction bases with no gene match: 13. Per germline, CDR1 MNHEY and CDR2 SMNVEV (reference sequence). The CDR3 protein is CASSPGTAPSPFF. The CDR3 nucleotides read TGTGCCAGCAGTCCCGGGACAGCCCCGTCCCCGTTCTTC.

The DNA for the CDR3 is TGTGCCACCCTACTCGGACAGGGGTATTCACCCCTCCACTTT. It is translated as CATLLGQGYSPLHF. This chain uses TRBV6-6 with TRBJ1-6; 9 nucleotides align to TRBD1. The CDR3 covers 14 residues. Unmatched junction bases numbered 9, after V lost 10 bases and J lost 8 bases. The germline CDR1 and CDR2 sequences are MNHNY and SVGAGI (reference sequence).

The rearrangement uses TRBV5-8 and TRBJ2-7, with 12 positions matching TRBD2. With V trimmed by 4 bases and J by 1 base, 6 bases remained unmatched. Germline values: CDR1 SGHTS, CDR2 YDEGEE. The CDR3 length is 16 residues. CDR3 sequence (DNA): TGTGCCAGCAGCCTCGGGACTAGCGGGCTTTCCTACGAGCAGTACTTC. Its protein is CASSLGTSGLSYEQYF.

J is TRBJ2-2 and V is TRBV7-2; 7 bases map to TRBD1. The germline V gene encodes CDR1 SGHTA and CDR2 FQGNSA. The V gene end was trimmed by 5 bases and the J gene end by 8 bases; junction bases not matched to a gene: 11. The CDR3 sequence is 15 residues long. The CDR3, as DNA: TGTGCCAGCAGCGCAAACAGGGGTTACAGGGGGGAGCTGTTTTTT. It codes for CASSANRGYRGELFF. The full variable domain, completed using reference TRBV7-2 and TRBJ2-2, is GAGVSQSPSNKVTEKGKDVELRCDPISGHTALYWYRQSLGQGLEFLIYFQGNSAPDKSGLPSDRFSAERTGGSVSTLTIQRTQQEDSAVYLCASSANRGYRGELFFGEGSRLTVL.

The chain joins TRBV15 to TRBJ1-5; 7 nucleotides align to TRBD1. Germline V gene data show CDR1 as LNHNV and CDR2 as YYDKDF (reference sequence). The V segment lost 1 base and the J segment 1 base; nucleotides outside the gene matches: 4. CDR3 length: 16 amino acids. CDR3 sequence: CATSRGQGQSNQPQHF. The CDR3 nucleotides are TGTGCCACCAGCAGAGGACAGGGTCAGAGCAATCAGCCCCAGCATTTT.

This clone came up once. This rearrangement joins TRBV7-2 to TRBJ2-1; tentatively, D is TRBD2 (5 bases). V lost 1 base and J 4 bases, leaving 11 bases between the germline ends. The CDR3 totals 15 residues. Germline V gene lookup returns CDR1 SGHTA and CDR2 FQGNSA. The CDR3 sequence: CASSLDGRTYNEQFF. The DNA of the CDR3 is TGTGCCAGCAGCTTAGATGGTCGGACTTACAATGAGCAGTTCTTC. The full variable domain, in which reference TRBV7-2 and TRBJ2-1 provide the parts outside the CDR3, is GAGVSQSPSNKVTEKGKDVELRCDPISGHTALYWYRQSLGQGLEFLIYFQGNSAPDKSGLPSDRFSAERTGGSVSTLTIQRTQQEDSAVYLCASSLDGRTYNEQFFGPGTRLTVL.

Worth noting for this clone: In the same sample, other DNA sequences code for this CDR3. The CDR3 sequence is CAWSVRGGRQPQHF. The DNA of the CDR3 is TGTGCCTGGAGTGTAAGAGGCGGGCGGCAGCCCCAGCATTTT. The chain couples TRBV30 to TRBJ1-5; the D is unclear. Germline V CDR1 and CDR2: GTSNPN, SVGIG (reference sequence). Trimming left V 0 bases short and J 7 bases short, with 13 bases between. The CDR3 has 14 amino acids.

The V gene is TRBV11-2, the J gene TRBJ2-7, with TRBD2 as a possible D gene (5 bases). Germline CDR1 reads SGHAT; CDR2 reads FQNNGV. The length of the CDR3 is 13 residues. V was trimmed by 3 bases and J by 3 bases, leaving 9 bases between them. The CDR3 here is CASSLQEVYEQYF. CDR3 coding DNA: TGTGCCAGCAGCTTGCAGGAGGTCTACGAGCAGTACTTC.

This sequence joins TRBV28 and TRBJ1-3, with D perhaps TRBD1 (5 bases). Trimming shortened V by 4 bases and J by 3 bases, and 10 bases separated the two germline ends. CDR3 length: 14 residues. The germline V gene encodes CDR1 MDHEN and CDR2 SYDVKM. The CDR3 loop reads CASSSRVFGNTIYF. CDR3 nucleotide sequence: TGTGCCAGCAGTTCCAGGGTCTTTGGAAACACCATATATTTT.

The chain employs TRBV2 and TRBJ1-6, with D hard to call. Germline CDR1 reads SNHLY; CDR2 reads FYNNEI. V shed 7 bases and J shed 0 bases, with 22 bases lying between them. The CDR3 is 19 residues long. This chain's CDR3 is CASTSGDLALSSYNSPLHF. CDR3 coding DNA: TGTGCCAGCACTTCCGGGGATCTAGCCCTTAGCTCCTATAATTCACCCCTCCACTTT.

This chain joins TRBV19 and TRBJ1-2, with TRBD1 matching over 10 bases. Trimming removed 0 bases from V and 2 bases from J; junction bases left unmatched: 6. The CDR3 sequence is 17 residues long. CDR1 and CDR2 (germline): LNHDA, SQIVND (reference sequence). Here the CDR3 reads CASSIDGQGVLNYGYTF. The DNA of the CDR3 is TGTGCCAGTAGTATAGATGGACAGGGGGTGCTGAACTATGGCTACACCTTC.

The V call is TRBV5-1, the J call TRBJ1-1; no clear D. The CDR3 is made up of 15 amino acids. V lost 1 base, J lost 6 bases, and 16 bases lay in between. Germline loops: CDR1 SGHRS, CDR2 YFSETQ. Written as DNA, the CDR3 is TGCGCCAGCAGCTTGTGGATCCGGGAAGGCGCTGAAGCTTTCTTT. It is translated as CASSLWIREGAEAFF.

This chain links TRBV2 with TRBJ1-2; TRBD1 agrees at 7 bases. In germline, CDR1 is SNHLY, CDR2 FYNNEI. Trimming took 11 bases from V and 1 from J; bases not matched to a gene: 4. The CDR3 extends over 12 amino acids. The CDR3 region has the DNA TGTGCCGGACAGGATAATAACTATGGCTACACCTTC. Translating it yields CAGQDNNYGYTF.

The chain links TRBV15 to TRBJ2-5, with TRBD1 as a possible D gene (5 bases). The ends were cut back, 0 bases at V and 5 bases at J, with 10 bases in the middle. The CDR3 is made up of 14 amino acids. In germline, CDR1 is LNHNV, CDR2 YYDKDF (reference sequence). The CDR3, as DNA: TGTGCCACCAGCAGAGATTTGGGGCGGGAGACCCAGTACTTC. Translation: CATSRDLGRETQYF.

The CDR3 loop reads CASSSGNTGELFF. In DNA, the CDR3 is TGTGCCAGCTCTTCGGGGAACACCGGGGAGCTGTTTTTT. The chain couples TRBV6-4 to TRBJ2-2; D is unclear. V was pared by 8 bases and J by 1 base, with 8 bases between. The CDR3 covers 13 residues. CDR1 MRHNA and CDR2 SNTAGT come from the germline V gene.